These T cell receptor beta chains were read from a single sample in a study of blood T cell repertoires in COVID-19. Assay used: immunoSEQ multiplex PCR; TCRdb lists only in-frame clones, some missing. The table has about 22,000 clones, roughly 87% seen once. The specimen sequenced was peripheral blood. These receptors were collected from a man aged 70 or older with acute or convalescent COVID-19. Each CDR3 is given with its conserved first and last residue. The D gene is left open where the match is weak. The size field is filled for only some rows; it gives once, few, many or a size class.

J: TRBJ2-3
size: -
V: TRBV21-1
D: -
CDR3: CASSKSPREGRQDTQYF
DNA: TGTGCCAGCAGCAAAAGCCCCCGGGAGGGTCGTCAAGATACGCAGTATTTT

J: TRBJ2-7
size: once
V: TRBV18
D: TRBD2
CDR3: CASSPGLAGDYEQYF
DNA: TGTGCCAGCTCACCGGGACTAGCGGGGGACTACGAGCAGTACTTC

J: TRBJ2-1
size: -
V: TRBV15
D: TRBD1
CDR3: CATSTWTGGVSHEQFF
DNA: TGTGCCACCAGCACCTGGACAGGGGGCGTCAGCCATGAGCAGTTCTTC

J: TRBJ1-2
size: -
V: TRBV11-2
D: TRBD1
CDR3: CASSTVGTGANYGYTF
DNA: TGTGCCAGCAGCACAGTTGGGACAGGGGCTAACTATGGCTACACCTTC

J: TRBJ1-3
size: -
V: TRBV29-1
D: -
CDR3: CSAMSGGSGNTIYF
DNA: TGCAGCGCCATGTCGGGGGGTTCTGGAAACACCATATATTTT

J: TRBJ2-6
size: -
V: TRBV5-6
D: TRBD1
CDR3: CASSGTGTGNSGANVLTF
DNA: TGTGCCAGCAGCGGGACCGGGACAGGGAACTCTGGGGCCAACGTCCTGACTTTC

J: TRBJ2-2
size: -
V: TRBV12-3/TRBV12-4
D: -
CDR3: CASSTRTGELFF
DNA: TGTGCCAGCAGCACGCGAACCGGGGAGCTGTTTTTT

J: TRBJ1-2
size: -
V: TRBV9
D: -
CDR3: CASSVAGNSYGYTF
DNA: TGTGCCAGCAGCGTAGCAGGCAATTCGTATGGCTACACCTTC

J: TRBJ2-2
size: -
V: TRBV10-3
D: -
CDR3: CATRRVSNTGELFF
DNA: TGTGCCACCCGACGGGTTTCGAACACCGGGGAGCTGTTTTTT

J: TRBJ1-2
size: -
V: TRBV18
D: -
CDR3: CASSPSPSKQGYGYTF
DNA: TGTGCCAGCTCACCTTCCCCCTCGAAACAGGGTTATGGCTACACCTTC

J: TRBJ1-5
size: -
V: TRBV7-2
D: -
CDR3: CASEMVTGNPNQPQHF
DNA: TGTGCCAGCGAAATGGTCACAGGAAATCCCAATCAGCCCCAGCATTTT

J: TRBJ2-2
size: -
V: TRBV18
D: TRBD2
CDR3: CASSPAGLAGGTGELFF
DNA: TGTGCCAGCTCACCGGCCGGACTAGCGGGAGGCACCGGGGAGCTGTTTTTT

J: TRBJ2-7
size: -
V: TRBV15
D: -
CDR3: CATSPETYEQYF
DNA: TGTGCCACCAGCCCCGAGACCTACGAGCAGTACTTC

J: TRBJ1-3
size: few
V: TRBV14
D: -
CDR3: CASSHRVYSGNTIYF
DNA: TGTGCCAGCAGCCATCGGGTGTACTCTGGAAACACCATATATTTT

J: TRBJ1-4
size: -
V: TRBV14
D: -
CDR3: CASSQGALEKLFF
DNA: TGTGCCAGCAGCCAAGGGGCGCTTGAAAAACTGTTTTTT

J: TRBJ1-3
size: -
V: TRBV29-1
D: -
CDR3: CSARYPPGNTIYF
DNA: TGCAGCGCGCGCTATCCACCTGGAAACACCATATATTTT

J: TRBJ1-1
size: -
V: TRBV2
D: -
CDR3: CASSEFPPRTEAFF
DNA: TGTGCCAGCAGTGAATTCCCCCCGCGGACTGAAGCTTTCTTT

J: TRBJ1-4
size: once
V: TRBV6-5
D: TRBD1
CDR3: CASSPGQLNEKLFF
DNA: TGTGCCAGCAGTCCGGGACAGCTCAATGAAAAACTGTTTTTT

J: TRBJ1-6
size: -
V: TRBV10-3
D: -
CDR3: CAISEETDNSPLHF
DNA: TGTGCCATCAGTGAAGAGACAGATAATTCACCCCTCCACTTT

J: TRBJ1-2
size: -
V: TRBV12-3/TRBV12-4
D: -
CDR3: CASSFSGGYGYTF
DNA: TGTGCCAGCAGTTTCTCGGGTGGCTATGGCTACACCTTC

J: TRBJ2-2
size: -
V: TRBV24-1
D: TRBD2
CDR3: CATSWSGGLNTGELFF
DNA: TGTGCCACCTCCTGGAGCGGGGGCCTGAACACCGGGGAGCTGTTTTTT

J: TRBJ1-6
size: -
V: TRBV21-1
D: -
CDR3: CASSNYSMREYSPLHF
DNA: TGTGCCAGCAGCAATTATTCTATGAGGGAATATTCACCCCTCCACTTT

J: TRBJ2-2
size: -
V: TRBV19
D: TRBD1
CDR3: CASSIPGTGAKGELFF
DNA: TGTGCCAGTAGTATTCCCGGGACAGGGGCGAAGGGGGAGCTGTTTTTT

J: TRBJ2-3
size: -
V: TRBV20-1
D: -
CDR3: CSAAREPTQYF
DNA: TGCAGTGCTGCCCGGGAACCTACGCAGTATTTT

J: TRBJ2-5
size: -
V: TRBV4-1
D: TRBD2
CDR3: CASSQAGAGTSIETQYF
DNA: TGCGCCAGCAGCCAAGCAGGCGCGGGGACTAGTATCGAGACCCAGTACTTC

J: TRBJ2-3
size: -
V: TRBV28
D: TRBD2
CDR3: CASSLAIETSEISTDTQYF
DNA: TGTGCCAGCAGTTTAGCAATTGAGACTAGCGAAATTAGCACAGATACGCAGTATTTT

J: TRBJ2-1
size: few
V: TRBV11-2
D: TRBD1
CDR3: CASNRGPYSYNEQFF
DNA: TGTGCCAGTAATAGGGGGCCCTACTCCTACAATGAGCAGTTCTTC

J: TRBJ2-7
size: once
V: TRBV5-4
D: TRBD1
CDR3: CASSFSGTGSYEQYF
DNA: TGTGCCAGCAGCTTCTCCGGGACAGGGTCCTACGAGCAGTACTTC

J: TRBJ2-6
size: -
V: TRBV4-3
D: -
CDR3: CASSQDRTGANVLTF
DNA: TGCGCCAGCAGCCAAGACAGGACTGGGGCCAACGTCCTGACTTTC

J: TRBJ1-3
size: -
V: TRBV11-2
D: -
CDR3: CASSSLGRGHTIYF
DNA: TGTGCCAGCAGCTCCCTAGGTCGAGGCCACACCATATATTTT

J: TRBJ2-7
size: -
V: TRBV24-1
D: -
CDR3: CATSGVENEQYF
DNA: TGTGCCACCAGTGGAGTCGAAAACGAGCAGTACTTC

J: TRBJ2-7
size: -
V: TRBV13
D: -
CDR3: CASSPAYEQYF
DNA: TGTGCCAGCAGTCCCGCCTACGAGCAGTACTTC

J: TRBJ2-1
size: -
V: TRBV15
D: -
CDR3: CATSRDSQGREQFF
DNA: TGTGCCACCAGCAGAGATAGCCAGGGTAGGGAGCAGTTCTTC

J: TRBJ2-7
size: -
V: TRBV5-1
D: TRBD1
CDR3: CASSSGQGLYEQYF
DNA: TGCGCCAGCAGCTCGGGACAGGGTCTCTACGAGCAGTACTTC

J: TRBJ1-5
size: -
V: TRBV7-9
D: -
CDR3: CASTKVVSGIQDQPQHF
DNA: TGTGCCAGCACCAAGGTCGTTTCGGGGATCCAGGATCAGCCCCAGCATTTT

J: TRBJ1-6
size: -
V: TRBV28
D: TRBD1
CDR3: CASSLGWTGGTSYNSPLHF
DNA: TGTGCCAGCAGTTTAGGCTGGACAGGGGGCACGTCCTATAATTCACCCCTCCACTTT

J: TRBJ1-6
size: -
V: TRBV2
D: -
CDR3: CASSAQRVRNSPLHF
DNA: TGTGCCAGCAGCGCCCAGAGGGTACGGAATTCACCCCTCCACTTT

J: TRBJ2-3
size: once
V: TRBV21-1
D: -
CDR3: CASSKRTSGRRGDTQYF
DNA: TGTGCCAGCAGCAAAAGGACTAGCGGGAGAAGGGGAGATACGCAGTATTTT

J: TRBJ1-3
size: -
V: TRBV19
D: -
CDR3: CASSIVWAGSGNTIYF
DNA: TGTGCCAGTAGTATAGTGTGGGCCGGCTCTGGAAACACCATATATTTT

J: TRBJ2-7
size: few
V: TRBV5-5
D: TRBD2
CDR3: CASSPTGGTSGRITYEQYF
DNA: TGTGCCAGCAGCCCCACCGGAGGGACTAGCGGGAGAATTACCTACGAGCAGTACTTC

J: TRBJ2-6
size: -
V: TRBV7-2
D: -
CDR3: CASSLAYPGYGANVLTF
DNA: TGTGCCAGCAGCTTAGCGTACCCGGGGTACGGGGCCAACGTCCTGACTTTC

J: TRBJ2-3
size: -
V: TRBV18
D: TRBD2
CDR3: CASSQNTGTISTDTQYF
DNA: TGTGCCAGCTCACAGAACACCGGGACTATAAGCACAGATACGCAGTATTTT

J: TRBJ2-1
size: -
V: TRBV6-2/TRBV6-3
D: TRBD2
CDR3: CASSDLRSGGANEQFF
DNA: TGTGCCAGCAGTGACCTCAGGAGCGGGGGGGCTAATGAGCAGTTCTTC

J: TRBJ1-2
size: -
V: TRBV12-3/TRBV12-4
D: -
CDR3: CASTRGGVDGYTF
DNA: TGTGCCAGCACAAGGGGTGGGGTGGATGGCTACACCTTC